This T cell receptor beta chain was identified during a study of early T cells in non-severe SARS-CoV-2 infection (dated by TCRdb to the early 2020s). General notes on the study: TCR sequencing used bulk RNA from unsorted whole blood, so alpha and beta chains could not be paired. The research as a whole found: Matching against VDJdb was skewed toward anti-spike CD8 responses, likely underestimated virus-specific expansions, and missed private and CD4 specificities.

The study was a case-control design nested within a healthcare worker cohort in London, UK, with weekly nasopharyngeal swab PCR tests and blood sampling. Healthcare workers were recruited between 23 and 31 March 2020, during the week of the UK lockdown, and were followed weekly for up to roughly 15 weeks. The library was made by 5' RACE. The instrument given in TCRdb is NextSeq 500. Unique molecular identifiers were attached to individual cDNA molecules in the TCR library protocol so that sequencing error and PCR bias could be corrected. TCR alpha and beta chains were both sequenced, and the abundances of alpha and beta sequences in each sample were closely correlated with each other. The authors processed their data as follows. Decombinator V4 was used to annotate the V gene, J gene and CDR3 of the TCR sequences. TCRs were defined as expanded if a significant change between any two time points was detected under a Poisson model with p below 0.0001. TCR abundances were normalised to the total number of TCRs sequenced per sample and were expressed as counts per million. VDJdb, accessed 1 November 2021, was searched for CMV, EBV and SARS-CoV-2 annotated TCRs, excluding TCRs annotated for multiple antigens. TCRdb itself trimmed the public reads at Q25 with fastp, ran MiXCR and retained productive beta chains. Entries are consolidated by CDR3 protein sequence, retaining the most common genes and DNA. In this record, the V and J calls reflect TCRdb's handling and not the investigators' own analysis. The sample contains about 90,000 distinct CDR3 sequences, less than 15% of them found a single time. The ten largest clones capture 4.4% of the sample.

A remark on this clonotype: Its antigen has not been determined. Within one base of it there is no much larger clone, and no base qualities were kept.

The TCR originated in an adult who was a healthcare worker with PCR-confirmed SARS-CoV-2 infection or an uninfected control (not recorded which). The source was whole blood, collected at baseline.

For the CDR3, the sequence is CASSLTGGITEAFF. The nucleotide sequence is given as TGTGCCAGCAGTTTGACAGGGGGCATCACTGAAGCTTTCTTT. The rearranged chain carries TRBV12-3 or TRBV12-4 and TRBJ1-1; the central 10 bases match TRBD1. At the junction V is shortened by 3 bases and J by 4 bases; bases outside the gene matches: 2. From the cysteine up to the phenylalanine, the CDR3 has a length of 14 residues. Left in the record is the CDR3 DNA by itself, 42 bases read in frame from the first base.